The clone carrying this TCR beta chain was seen a single time. The sample comes from a study of T cells in Graves' hyperthyroidism and ophthalmopathy. Study as a whole: Once the initial diagnosis was made, peripheral blood was obtained before any treatment.

Template material for amplifying TCR beta CDR3 regions consisted of RNA transcripts. Carried out on the TCR CDR3, a first-round RT-PCR used the HTBI primer set. From the multiplex PCR reads, TCRdb called clonotypes with MiXCR, one entry per CDR3 protein. The sample holds about 840,000 distinct CDR3 sequences, 35% to 45% seen once. The V gene lost 1 base and the J gene lost 1 base, with 17 bases spanning the gap. Germline CDR1 is SGHDN and CDR2 is FVKESK. The CDR3 consists of 17 residues. Diagnosis relied on clinical symptoms, serum thyroxine and TRAb, thyroid ultrasound and orbital computed tomography. The PBMCs had their origin in 10 ml of fresh peripheral blood.

Source material: blood. The chain has TRBV14 and TRBJ2-7; a possible D gene is TRBD2 (5 bases). The receptor's source is a man younger than 30 with Graves' hyperthyroidism. This chain's CDR3 is CASSQGRLPRSSYEQYF. The CDR3 DNA is TGTGCCAGCAGCCAAGGGAGGCTACCTAGATCTTCCTACGAGCAGTACTTC.